Presented here are 15 T cell receptor beta chains from one specimen sequenced in a study of CD8+ T cells in alopecia areata (dated by TCRdb to the late 2010s). The receptor library was made with the immunoSEQ multiplex PCR assay. RNA was extracted from all samples and reverse transcribed into cDNA as template for TCR sequencing. In TCRdb, the immuneACCESS table is reduced to in-frame sequences with V and J assigned. These tables do not hold every clone; where another copy was compared, an unresolved V gene accounts for under half, and the others remain unexplained. This sample lists 150,000 or so clones; around 55% were detected once. About 4.9% of the sample comes from the top ten. Sequencing was done on a sample of CD4+ T cells sorted from blood. The receptor set was obtained from a human donor in good health.

The genes are TRBV7-8 and TRBJ2-1; no definite D call. The CDR3 is made up of 16 amino acids. Germline values: CDR1 SGHVS, CDR2 FQNEAQ. Trimming removed 6 bases from V and 0 bases from J, with 15 bases in between. CDR3 DNA: TGTGCCAGCAGGCGCGATTGGGTCAGCTCCTACAATGAGCAGTTCTTC. Protein: CASRRDWVSSYNEQFF.

The rearrangement uses TRBV2 and TRBJ2-7, with TRBD2 matching over 9 bases. The CDR3 is 14 amino acids. After removal of 4 bases from V and 3 bases from J, the junction contained 4 bases not matched to a gene. Germline V lookup: CDR1 SNHLY, CDR2 FYNNEI. The chain's CDR3 is CASSGLAENYEQYF. CDR3 DNA: TGTGCCAGCAGTGGACTAGCGGAGAACTACGAGCAGTACTTC.

This clone appeared a few times. This chain connects TRBV2 to TRBJ2-5; D might be TRBD2 (5 bases). This CDR3 contains 14 residues. Germline assignment: CDR1 SNHLY and CDR2 FYNNEI. V lost 1 base and J lost 1, with 7 bases in between. The CDR3 coding sequence is TGTGCCAGCAGTGAAGGTCTAGCCCAAGAGACCCAGTACTTC. Amino acids: CASSEGLAQETQYF.

The V and J genes are TRBV2 and TRBJ1-5; no reliable D call. The V gene's germline CDR1 is SNHLY and CDR2 FYNNEI. Trimming cost V 5 bases and J 6 bases, with 5 bases left between them. This CDR3 comprises 11 residues. The CDR3 loop reads CASSYSQPQHF. The DNA for the CDR3 is TGTGCCAGCAGTTATTCTCAGCCCCAGCATTTT.

Only a few counts were recorded for this clone. The chain joins TRBV29-1 to TRBJ2-1, with D hard to call. The CDR3 has 10 residues. CDR1 and CDR2 from the germline V gene are SQVTM and ANQGSEA. Trimming cost V 5 bases and J 8 bases, with 7 bases left between them. The CDR3 loop reads CSVSIHEQFF. The CDR3 nucleotides read TGCAGCGTTTCGATACATGAGCAGTTCTTC.

The V call is TRBV10-2, the J call TRBJ2-7; D not resolved. V was shortened by 4 bases and J by 4 bases, with 5 bases between the two germline ends. This CDR3 is built from 11 residues. Germline V gene data show CDR1 as WSHSY and CDR2 as SAAADI. This CDR3 reads CASSARYEQYF. The DNA of the CDR3 is TGCGCCAGCAGTGCGAGGTACGAGCAGTACTTC.

The chain recombines TRBV7-8 with TRBJ2-2; TRBD2 agrees at 11 bases. This CDR3 is 15 amino acids long. The germline CDR1 and CDR2 sequences are SGHVS and FQNEAQ. Trimming took 4 bases from V and 6 from J; bases not matched to a gene: 4. CDR3 sequence: CASSSIAGGSGELFF. CDR3 nucleotides: TGTGCCAGCAGCTCCATAGCGGGAGGGTCCGGGGAGCTGTTTTTT.

The CDR3 here is CSVGLNTDTQYF. As DNA, the CDR3 is TGCAGCGTTGGACTTAACACAGATACGCAGTATTTT. The chain carries TRBV29-1 and TRBJ2-3; no definite D call. This CDR3 contains 12 residues. V shed 4 bases and J shed 2 bases, with 7 bases lying between them. Germline V gives CDR1 SQVTM, CDR2 ANQGSEA.

The CDR3 protein is CASSPQYGRPGSGANVLTF. In DNA, the CDR3 is TGTGCCAGCTCACCACAGTACGGCAGGCCCGGATCTGGGGCCAACGTCCTGACTTTC. The chain is built from TRBV18 and TRBJ2-6; D gene uncertain. Germline CDR1 reads KGHSH; CDR2 reads LQKENI. The CDR3 runs to 19 residues. V shed 1 base and J shed 1 base, with 17 bases lying between them.

This clone was detected only a few times. The identical CDR3 is also encoded by other nucleotide sequences in the sample. The chain is built from TRBV18 and TRBJ2-5; D is uncertain. The CDR3 has 11 amino acids. Germline CDR1 is KGHSH and CDR2 is LQKENI. Deletions cut 3 bases from V and 2 bases from J, with 1 base between. The CDR3 protein is CASSPQETQYF. The CDR3 DNA is TGTGCCAGCTCACCGCAAGAGACCCAGTACTTC.

The chain joins TRBV11-2 to TRBJ2-3; D perhaps matches TRBD1 (5 bases). With 1 base removed from V and 4 bases from J, the gap between germline ends came to 9 bases. The CDR3 sequence is 14 residues long. Germline V lookup: CDR1 SGHAT, CDR2 FQNNGV. DNA for the CDR3: TGTGCCAGCAGCTTAGGCAGGGTCCCAGATACGCAGTATTTT. Protein product: CASSLGRVPDTQYF.

This clone was picked up a small number of times. This sequence joins TRBV29-1 and TRBJ1-4; D possibly corresponds to TRBD1 (6 bases). V was cut by 6 bases and J by 11 bases, with 16 bases left in between. In germline, CDR1 is SQVTM, CDR2 ANQGSEA. The CDR3 spans 12 residues. The CDR3 DNA sequence: TGCAGCGTGACTGGGGGCAGGGAGAAACTGTTTTTT. It encodes CSVTGGREKLFF.

This sequence joins TRBV7-2 and TRBJ2-3; D is uncertain. Germline-derived CDR1 and CDR2 are SGHTA and FQGNSA. This CDR3 is built from 12 residues. V was shortened by 2 bases and J by 8 bases, with 8 bases between the two germline ends. The CDR3: CASSLSVFTQYF. In DNA, the CDR3 is TGTGCCAGCAGCTTATCCGTCTTTACGCAGTATTTT.

The gene calls are TRBV29-1 and TRBJ1-1; D is undetermined. Germline V gene lookup returns CDR1 SQVTM and CDR2 ANQGSEA. V lost 4 bases and J 8 bases, leaving 11 bases between the germline ends. The length of the CDR3 is 11 residues. CDR3 sequence: CSVVVSVEAFF. CDR3 coding DNA: TGCAGCGTTGTGGTGTCGGTAGAAGCTTTCTTT.

The DNA of the CDR3 is TGCACCAGCAGCCTTTTAGACGGACCGACTAGCGGGAGGGAAGGTACGCAGTATTTT. Protein product: CTSSLLDGPTSGREGTQYF. The V and J genes are TRBV1 and TRBJ2-3; the table assigns TRBD2, which was not confirmed against the DNA. TRBV1 is listed as a pseudogene. The CDR3 extends over 19 amino acids.